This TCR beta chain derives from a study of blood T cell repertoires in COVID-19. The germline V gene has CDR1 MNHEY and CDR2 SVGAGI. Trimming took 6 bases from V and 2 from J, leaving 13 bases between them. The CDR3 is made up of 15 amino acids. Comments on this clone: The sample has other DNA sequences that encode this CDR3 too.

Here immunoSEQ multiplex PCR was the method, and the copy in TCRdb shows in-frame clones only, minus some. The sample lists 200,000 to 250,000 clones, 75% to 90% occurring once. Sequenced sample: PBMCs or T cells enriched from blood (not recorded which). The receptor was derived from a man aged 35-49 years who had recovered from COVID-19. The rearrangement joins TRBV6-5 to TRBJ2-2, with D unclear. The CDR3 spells CASSLGTFNTGELFF. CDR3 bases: TGTGCCAGCAGCCTAGGAACCTTTAACACCGGGGAGCTGTTTTTT.